The T cell receptor (beta chain) described here comes from a study of T cells in women clearing cervical HPV infection. Overall study results and limits: Richness differences could reflect unmeasured T-cell content per sample.

TCRdb's table, derived via immunoSEQ multiplex PCR, lists solely in-frame clones and lacks some. This table holds roughly 48,000 clones. Germline V lookup: CDR1 ENHRY, CDR2 SYGVKD. V was shortened by 8 bases and J by 2 bases, with 17 bases between the two germline ends. The CDR3 sequence is 15 residues long. Details on this clone: As yet, its antigen is unknown. The read terminates 3 residues ahead of where the CDR3 ends, so the germline J gene completes it.

The TCR was taken from a woman between 18 and 70 years old with a cervical HPV16 infection that either progressed to CIN3+ or cleared (not recorded which). Material: blood buffy coat. The chain is built from TRBV10-3 and TRBJ2-3; D is possibly TRBD1 (6 bases). The covered CDR3 bases are TGTGCCATCCATGGGGGCGGTAATCCCACAGATACG. Translating gives CAIHGGGNPTDT. The complete CDR3 sequence is CAIHGGGNPTDTQYF.